These 18 T cell receptor beta chains came from one sample sequenced in a study of Graves' ophthalmopathy and Graves' hyperthyroidism. RNA transcripts were the template, and TCR beta CDR3 regions were amplified from them. Following a first-round RT-PCR that used HTBI primers, a second-round multiplex PCR was carried out. From the multiplex PCR reads, TCRdb called clonotypes with MiXCR, one entry per CDR3 protein. The table shows 150,000 to 200,000 distinct CDR3 sequences, with 30% to 45% occurring only once. The sequencing sample was made of peripheral blood. All receptors derive from a woman aged 40 to 50 with Graves' ophthalmopathy.

This clonotype came up many times. The chain is built from TRBV11-2 and TRBJ2-5; 11 bases match TRBD2. V shed 4 bases and J 4 bases; nucleotides not matched to a gene: 11. The CDR3 has 17 amino acids. The germline V gene has CDR1 SGHAT and CDR2 FQNNGV. CDR3 sequence (DNA): TGTGCCAGCAGCTCCACACTAGCGGGAGTCCTTTTAGAGACCCAGTACTTC. Protein product: CASSSTLAGVLLETQYF.

The chain links TRBV19 to TRBJ1-5; 11 bases fit TRBD1. The V segment lost 4 bases and the J segment 7 bases; nucleotides outside the gene matches: 9. Germline lookup yields CDR1 LNHDA and CDR2 SQIVND (reference sequence). The CDR3 is 16 residues long. The CDR3 DNA reads as TGTGCCAGTAGTACAACGAGGACAGGGGGCGGGCAGCCCCAGCATTTT. It specifies CASSTTRTGGGQPQHF.

This clonotype was picked up many times. The chain couples TRBV2 to TRBJ1-5; perhaps TRBD1 as D (5 bases). Per germline, CDR1 SNHLY and CDR2 FYNNEI. The CDR3 loop spans 13 amino acids. V lost 6 bases and J 9 bases, leaving 15 bases between the germline ends. In DNA, the CDR3 is TGTGCCAGCAGAAGTCAACCGGGGCGGCCCCAGCATTTT. Residues: CASRSQPGRPQHF.

This clonotype was observed many times. The V gene is TRBV6-5, the J gene TRBJ1-2; D not resolved. Trimming shortened V by 9 bases and J by 2 bases, and 7 bases separated the two germline ends. This CDR3 is built from 11 residues. The germline CDR1 and CDR2 sequences are MNHEY and SVGAGI. For the CDR3, the DNA is TGTGCCAGTGAAAACAACTATGGCTACACCTTC. Translation gives CASENNYGYTF.

This clonotype appeared many times. The chain carries TRBV20-1 and TRBJ2-5; D is unresolved. V lost 3 bases and J 0 bases, leaving 8 bases between the germline ends. This CDR3 has 13 amino acids. CDR1 and CDR2 from the germline V gene are DFQATT and SNEGSKA (reference sequence). CDR3 loop: CSASFPNQETQYF. The CDR3, as DNA: TGCAGTGCTAGTTTCCCCAACCAAGAGACCCAGTACTTC.

This clonotype was picked up many times. The chain combines TRBV7-2 with TRBJ1-1; D remains unclear. The germline V gene encodes CDR1 SGHTA and CDR2 FQGNSA. Trimming removed 2 bases from V and 5 bases from J, with 12 bases in between. This CDR3 is built from 14 residues. The CDR3 DNA reads as TGTGCCAGCAGCTTAACCGGACCGGGGACTGAAGCTTTCTTT. The encoded protein is CASSLTGPGTEAFF.

The chain carries TRBV6-5 and TRBJ2-7; D perhaps matches TRBD2 (5 bases). Trimming took off 6 bases at V and 3 bases at J, with 12 bases between the two ends. This CDR3 has 13 amino acids. The V gene's germline CDR1 is MNHEY and CDR2 SVGAGI. CDR3 nucleotide sequence: TGTGCCAGCAGACTTACTAGTTACTACGAGCAGTACTTC. This codes for CASRLTSYYEQYF.

This clonotype was found many times. The V and J genes are TRBV28 and TRBJ1-3; D remains ambiguous. Germline V gives CDR1 MDHEN, CDR2 SYDVKM. V dropped 6 bases and J dropped 0 bases, with 12 bases sitting between them. The CDR3 runs to 15 residues. CDR3 amino acids: CASRSQQLSGNTIYF. The CDR3 nucleotides are TGTGCCAGCAGATCCCAACAACTCTCTGGAAACACCATATATTTT.

This clonotype has ten or more counts. This rearrangement joins TRBV10-3 to TRBJ2-2; TRBD2 agrees at 8 bases. CDR3 length equals 14 residues. V shed 5 bases, J shed 2 bases, and the junction held 1 base outside the gene matches. CDR1 ENHRY and CDR2 SYGVKD come from the germline V gene. In DNA, the CDR3 is TGTGCCATCAGTAGCGGGGGTAACACCGGGGAGCTGTTTTTT. Translated: CAISSGGNTGELFF.

This clonotype has just a few counts. V is TRBV7-6 and J is TRBJ1-3, with unresolved D. The CDR3 spans 14 residues. The V end lost 0 bases, the J end lost 0 bases, and 3 bases lay between the germline ends. Germline assignment: CDR1 SGHVS and CDR2 FNYEAQ. The CDR3 is CASSLAISGNTIYF. The CDR3 DNA is TGTGCCAGCAGCTTAGCCATCTCTGGAAACACCATATATTTT.

This clonotype was observed many times. The V call is TRBV7-6, the J call TRBJ2-5; perhaps D is TRBD1 or TRBD2 (5 bases each). Germline V CDR1 and CDR2: SGHVS, FNYEAQ. The CDR3 is 14 amino acids. Deletions cut 4 bases from V and 7 bases from J, with 16 bases between. CDR3 sequence: CASSYTGTALTQYF. The CDR3 DNA reads TGTGCCAGCAGCTACACCGGGACGGCCCTGACCCAGTACTTC.

This clonotype came up many times. The chain is built from TRBV18 and TRBJ1-2; 9 bases are a match to TRBD1. J gave up 6 bases and V 3 bases, and 2 bases lay outside the gene matches. CDR1 and CDR2 from the germline V gene are KGHSH and LQKENI. The CDR3 is made up of 13 amino acids. The CDR3, as DNA: TGTGCCAGCTCACCGGGACAGGGCAATGGCTACACCTTC. Translating gives CASSPGQGNGYTF.

This clonotype was observed at least ten times. CDR3 amino acids: CASRRRVPETQYF. The CDR3 bases are TGTGCCAGCAGGCGCAGGGTACCAGAGACCCAGTACTTC. This chain connects TRBV28 to TRBJ2-5; D is possibly TRBD1 (5 bases). The V and J ends lost 6 bases and 4 bases respectively, with 12 bases between them. The CDR3 length is 13 residues. Per germline, CDR1 MDHEN and CDR2 SYDVKM.

This clonotype was detected only once. V and J are TRBV12-3 or TRBV12-4 and TRBJ1-1; D may be TRBD1 (5 bases). Trimming took 2 bases from V and 5 from J, leaving 18 bases between them. The CDR3 runs to 16 residues. CDR3 sequence: CASSLTPGTLETEAFF. The CDR3, as DNA: TGTGCCAGCAGTTTAACCCCCGGGACTTTGGAAACTGAAGCTTTCTTT.

The chain has TRBV30 and TRBJ1-1; no clear D gene. The V and J ends lost 8 bases and 8 bases respectively, with 15 bases between them. This CDR3 comprises 11 residues. Germline values: CDR1 GTSNPN, CDR2 SVGIG (reference sequence). CDR3 sequence (DNA): TGTGCCGGCGGGGTCAGAGCCGAAGCTTTCTTT. Amino acid sequence: CAGGVRAEAFF. Supplemented by reference TRBV30 and TRBJ1-1, the full variable domain reads SQTIHQWPATLVQPVGSPLSLECTVEGTSNPNLYWYRQAAGRGLQLLFYSVGIGQISSEVPQNLSASRPQDRQFILSSKKLLLSDSGFYLCAGGVRAEAFFGQGTRLTVV.

This clonotype showed up many times. J is TRBJ1-2 and V is TRBV7-8, with D uncertain. Trimming took 1 base from V and 2 from J, leaving 11 bases between them. Germline CDR1 is SGHVS and CDR2 is FQNEAQ. CDR3 length: 15 residues. Here the CDR3 reads CASSLVATGNYGYTF. Written as DNA, the CDR3 is TGTGCCAGCAGCTTAGTCGCGACCGGGAACTATGGCTACACCTTC.

This clonotype was observed at least ten times. The chain recombines TRBV28 with TRBJ1-1, with TRBD1 matching over 9 bases. Germline loops: CDR1 MDHEN, CDR2 SYDVKM. The CDR3 runs to 13 residues. V gave up 5 bases and J gave up 6 bases; unmatched junction bases: 4. The CDR3 nucleotides are TGTGCCAGCAGTCTCACAGGGGGCGCTGAAGCTTTCTTT. The encoded protein is CASSLTGGAEAFF.

This clonotype was seen at least ten times. V and J are TRBV6-5 and TRBJ1-2; 8 bases agree with TRBD1. Trimming took 2 bases from V and 4 from J; bases not matched to a gene: 6. The V gene's germline CDR1 is MNHEY and CDR2 SVGAGI. This CDR3 is built from 15 residues. Here the CDR3 DNA reads TGTGCCAGCAGTTACCAGGGACAGGTGACCTATGGCTACACCTTC. Translated: CASSYQGQVTYGYTF.